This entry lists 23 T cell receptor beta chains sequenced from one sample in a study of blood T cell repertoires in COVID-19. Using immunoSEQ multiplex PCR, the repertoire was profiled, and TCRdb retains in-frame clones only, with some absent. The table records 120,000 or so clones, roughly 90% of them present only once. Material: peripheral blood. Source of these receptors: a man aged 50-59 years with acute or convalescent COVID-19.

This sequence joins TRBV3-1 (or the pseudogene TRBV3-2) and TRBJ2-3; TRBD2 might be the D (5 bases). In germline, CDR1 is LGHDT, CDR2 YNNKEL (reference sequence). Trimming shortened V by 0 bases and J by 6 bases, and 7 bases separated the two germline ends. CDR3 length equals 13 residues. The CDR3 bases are TGTGCCAGCAGCCAAGACTCGGGGGATACGCAGTATTTT. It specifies CASSQDSGDTQYF.

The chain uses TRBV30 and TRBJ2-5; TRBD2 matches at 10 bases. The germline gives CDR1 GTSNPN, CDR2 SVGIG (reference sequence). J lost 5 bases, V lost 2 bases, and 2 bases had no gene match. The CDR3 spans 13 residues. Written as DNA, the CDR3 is TGTGCCTGGAGTAGCGGGAGGGCCGAGACCCAGTACTTC. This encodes CAWSSGRAETQYF.

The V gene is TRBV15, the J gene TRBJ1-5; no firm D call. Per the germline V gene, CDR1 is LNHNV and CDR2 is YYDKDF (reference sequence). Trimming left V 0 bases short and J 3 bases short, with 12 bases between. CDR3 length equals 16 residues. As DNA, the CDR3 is TGTGCCACCAGCAGAGAATCGGGGTGGTACAATCAGCCCCAGCATTTT. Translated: CATSRESGWYNQPQHF.

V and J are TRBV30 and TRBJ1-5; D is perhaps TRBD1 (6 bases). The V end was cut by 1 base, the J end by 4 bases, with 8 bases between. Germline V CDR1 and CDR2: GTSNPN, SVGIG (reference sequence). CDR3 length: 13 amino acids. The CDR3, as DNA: TGTGCCTGGAGTGAAGACAGGAATCAGCCCCAGCATTTT. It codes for CAWSEDRNQPQHF.

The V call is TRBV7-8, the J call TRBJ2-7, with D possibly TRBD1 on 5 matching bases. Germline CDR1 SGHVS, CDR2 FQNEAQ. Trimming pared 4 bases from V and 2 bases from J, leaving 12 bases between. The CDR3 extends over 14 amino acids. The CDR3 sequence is CASSSRGTTYEQYF. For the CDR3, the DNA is TGTGCCAGCAGCTCAAGGGGAACTACCTACGAGCAGTACTTC.

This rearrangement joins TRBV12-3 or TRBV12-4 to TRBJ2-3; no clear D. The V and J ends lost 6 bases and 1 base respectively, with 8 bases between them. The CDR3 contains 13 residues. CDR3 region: CASRPTGTDTQYF. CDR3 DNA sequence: TGTGCCAGCAGGCCCACGGGCACAGATACGCAGTATTTT.

CDR3 in amino acids: CASGQREWIEQFF. The CDR3 nucleotides are TGTGCCAGTGGCCAGAGGGAGTGGATTGAGCAGTTCTTC. The genes are TRBV19 and TRBJ2-1, with D possibly being TRBD2 (5 bases). This CDR3 has 13 amino acids. Germline V lookup: CDR1 LNHDA, CDR2 SQIVND (reference sequence). Trimming pared 8 bases from V and 9 bases from J, leaving 17 bases between. Based on the CDR3 plus reference TRBV19 and TRBJ2-1, the full variable domain is DGGITQSPKYLFRKEGQNVTLSCEQNLNHDAMYWYRQDPGQGLRLIYYSQIVNDFQKGDIAEGYSVSREKKESFPLTVTSAQKNPTAFYLCASGQREWIEQFFGPGTRLTVL.

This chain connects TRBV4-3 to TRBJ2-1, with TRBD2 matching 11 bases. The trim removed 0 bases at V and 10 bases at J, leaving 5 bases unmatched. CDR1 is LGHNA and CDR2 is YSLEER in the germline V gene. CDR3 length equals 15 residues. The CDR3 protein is CASSQDGLAGGEQFF. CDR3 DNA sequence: TGCGCCAGCAGCCAAGATGGGCTAGCGGGAGGCGAGCAGTTCTTC.

CDR3 bases: TGTGCCAGTAGTATAGAATTATCCGGGACTAGCGGGAGATCTAACAATGAGCAGTTCTTC. It yields the protein CASSIELSGTSGRSNNEQFF. The chain couples TRBV19 to TRBJ2-1; 14 bases are shared with TRBD2. Germline V gene sequence: CDR1 LNHDA, CDR2 SQIVND (reference sequence). The J segment lost 5 bases and the V segment lost 0 bases, leaving 12 bases of the junction unmatched. The CDR3 sequence is 20 residues long.

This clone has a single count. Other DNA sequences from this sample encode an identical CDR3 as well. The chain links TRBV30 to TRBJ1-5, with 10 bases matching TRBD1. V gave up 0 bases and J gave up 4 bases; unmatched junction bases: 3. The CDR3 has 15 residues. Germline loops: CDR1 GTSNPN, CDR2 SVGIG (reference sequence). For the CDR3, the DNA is TGTGCCTGGAGTGTAGGACAGGGGGTGAATCAGCCCCAGCATTTT. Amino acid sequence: CAWSVGQGVNQPQHF.

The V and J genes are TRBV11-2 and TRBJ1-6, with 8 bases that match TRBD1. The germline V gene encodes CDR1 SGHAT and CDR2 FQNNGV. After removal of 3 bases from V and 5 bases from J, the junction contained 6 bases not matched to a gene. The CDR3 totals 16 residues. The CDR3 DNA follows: TGTGCCAGCAGCTTTACAGGGGGGTCGAATAATTCACCCCTCCACTTT. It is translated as CASSFTGGSNNSPLHF.

The CDR3, as DNA: TGTGCCAGCACTCGACTAGCGGGAGTTTCAGATACGCAGTATTTT. Its protein is CASTRLAGVSDTQYF. The chain combines TRBV6-5 with TRBJ2-3; 12 bases line up with TRBD2. J gave up 4 bases and V 7 bases, and 6 bases lay outside the gene matches. There are 15 residues in the CDR3. Germline V gives CDR1 MNHEY, CDR2 SVGAGI.

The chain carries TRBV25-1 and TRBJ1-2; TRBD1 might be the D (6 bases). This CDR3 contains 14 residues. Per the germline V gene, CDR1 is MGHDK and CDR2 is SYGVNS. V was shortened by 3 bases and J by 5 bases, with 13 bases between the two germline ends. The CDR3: CASSDPVRGYGYTF. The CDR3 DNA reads TGTGCCAGCAGTGATCCCGTAAGGGGGTATGGCTACACCTTC.

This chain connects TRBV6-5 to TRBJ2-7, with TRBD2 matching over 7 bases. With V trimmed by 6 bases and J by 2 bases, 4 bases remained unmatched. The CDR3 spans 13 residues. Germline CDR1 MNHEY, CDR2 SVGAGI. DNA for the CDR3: TGTGCCAGCAGCGGACTAGGGGCCTACGAGCAGTACTTC. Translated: CASSGLGAYEQYF.

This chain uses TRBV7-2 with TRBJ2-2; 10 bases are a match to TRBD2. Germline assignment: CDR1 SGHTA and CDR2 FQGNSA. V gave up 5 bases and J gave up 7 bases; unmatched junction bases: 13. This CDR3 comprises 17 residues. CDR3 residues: CASSPGGLAGENGELFF. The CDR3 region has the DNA TGTGCCAGCAGCCCGGGGGGCCTAGCGGGAGAAAACGGGGAGCTGTTTTTT.

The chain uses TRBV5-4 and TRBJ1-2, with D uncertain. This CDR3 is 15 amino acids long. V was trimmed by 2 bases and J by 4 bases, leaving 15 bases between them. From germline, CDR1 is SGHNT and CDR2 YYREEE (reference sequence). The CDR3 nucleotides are TGTGCCAGCAGCTTTGAGGGAGACCGCCTCTATGGCTACACCTTC. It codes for CASSFEGDRLYGYTF.

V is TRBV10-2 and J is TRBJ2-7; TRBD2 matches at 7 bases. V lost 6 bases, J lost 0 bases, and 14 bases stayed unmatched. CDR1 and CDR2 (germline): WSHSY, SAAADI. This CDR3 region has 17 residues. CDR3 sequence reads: CASSHDPYREASYEQYF. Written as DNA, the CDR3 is TGCGCCAGCAGCCACGACCCCTATCGGGAGGCCTCCTACGAGCAGTACTTC.

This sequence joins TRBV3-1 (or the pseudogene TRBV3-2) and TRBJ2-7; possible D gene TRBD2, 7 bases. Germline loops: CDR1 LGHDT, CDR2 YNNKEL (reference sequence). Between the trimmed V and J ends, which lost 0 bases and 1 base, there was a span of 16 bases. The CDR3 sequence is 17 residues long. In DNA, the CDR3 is TGTGCCAGCAGCCAAGAGAGGGGGAGGGCCCGATCCTACGAGCAGTACTTC. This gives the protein CASSQERGRARSYEQYF.

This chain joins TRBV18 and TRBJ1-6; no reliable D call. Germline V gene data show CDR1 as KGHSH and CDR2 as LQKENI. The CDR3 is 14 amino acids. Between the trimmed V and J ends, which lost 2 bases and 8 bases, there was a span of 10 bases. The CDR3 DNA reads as TGTGCCAGCTCACCATCCAGATTTGATTCACCCCTCCACTTT. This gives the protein CASSPSRFDSPLHF.

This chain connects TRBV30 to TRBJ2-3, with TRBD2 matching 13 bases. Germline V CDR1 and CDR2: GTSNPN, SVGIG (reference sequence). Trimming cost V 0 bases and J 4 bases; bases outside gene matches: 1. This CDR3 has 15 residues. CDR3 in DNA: TGTGCCTGGAGTGTACTAGCGGGAGGGCCAGATACGCAGTATTTT. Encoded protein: CAWSVLAGGPDTQYF.

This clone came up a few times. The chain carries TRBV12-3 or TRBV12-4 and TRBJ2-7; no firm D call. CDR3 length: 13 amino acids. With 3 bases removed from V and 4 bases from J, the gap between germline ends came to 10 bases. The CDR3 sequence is CASSLELKYEQYF. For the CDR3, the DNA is TGTGCCAGCAGTTTGGAGTTGAAATACGAGCAGTACTTC.

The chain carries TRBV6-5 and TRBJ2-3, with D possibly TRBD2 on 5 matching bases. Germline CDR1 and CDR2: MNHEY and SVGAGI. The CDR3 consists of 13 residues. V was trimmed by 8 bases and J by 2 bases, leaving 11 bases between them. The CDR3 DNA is TGTGCCAGCGCTGCGAGGGACACAGATACGCAGTATTTT. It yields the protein CASAARDTDTQYF.

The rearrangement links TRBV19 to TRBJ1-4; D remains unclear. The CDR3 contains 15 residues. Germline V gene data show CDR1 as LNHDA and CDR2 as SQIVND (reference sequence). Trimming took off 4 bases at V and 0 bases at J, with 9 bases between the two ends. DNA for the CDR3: TGTGCCAGTAGTAAACGGGTTGCAACTAATGAAAAACTGTTTTTT. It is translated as CASSKRVATNEKLFF.